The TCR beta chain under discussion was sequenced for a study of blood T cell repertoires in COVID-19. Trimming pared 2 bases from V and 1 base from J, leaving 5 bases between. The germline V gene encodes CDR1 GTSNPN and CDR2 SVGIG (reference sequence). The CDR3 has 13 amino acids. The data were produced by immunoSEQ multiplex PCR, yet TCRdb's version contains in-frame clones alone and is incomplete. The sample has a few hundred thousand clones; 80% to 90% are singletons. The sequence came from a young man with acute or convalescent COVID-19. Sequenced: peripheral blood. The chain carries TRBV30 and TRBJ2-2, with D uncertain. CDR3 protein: CAWSSGNTGELFF. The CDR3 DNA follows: TGTGCCTGGAGTTCGGGGAACACCGGGGAGCTGTTTTTT.